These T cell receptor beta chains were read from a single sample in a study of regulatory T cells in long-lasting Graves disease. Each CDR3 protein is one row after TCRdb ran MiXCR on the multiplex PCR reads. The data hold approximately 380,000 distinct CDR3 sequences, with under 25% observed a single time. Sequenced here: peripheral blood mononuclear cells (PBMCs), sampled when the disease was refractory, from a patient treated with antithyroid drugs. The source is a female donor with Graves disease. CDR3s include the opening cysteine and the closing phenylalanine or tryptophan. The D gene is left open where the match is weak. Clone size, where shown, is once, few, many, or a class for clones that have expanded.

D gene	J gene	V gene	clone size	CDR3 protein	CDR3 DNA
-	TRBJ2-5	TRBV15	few	CATSRAGLETQYF	TGTGCCACCAGCAGAGCAGGGCTGGAGACCCAGTACTTC
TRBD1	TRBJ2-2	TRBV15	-	CATSREQGPKNTGELFF	TGTGCCACCAGCAGAGAACAGGGGCCTAAGAACACCGGGGAGCTGTTTTTT
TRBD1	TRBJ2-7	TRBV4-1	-	CASSQGQGGNYEQYF	TGCGCCAGCAGCCAAGGACAGGGGGGAAACTACGAGCAGTACTTC
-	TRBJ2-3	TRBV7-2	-	CASSFRGSPTDTQYF	TGTGCCAGCAGCTTTCGGGGGAGCCCCACAGATACGCAGTATTTT
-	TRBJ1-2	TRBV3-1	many	CASSPATGNYGYTF	TGTGCCAGCAGCCCGGCGACGGGTAACTATGGCTACACCTTC
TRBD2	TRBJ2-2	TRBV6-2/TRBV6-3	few	CATVGGKSGELFF	TGTGCCACCGTGGGGGGGAAATCCGGGGAGCTGTTTTTT
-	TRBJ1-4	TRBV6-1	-	CASSRVGANEKLFF	TGTGCCAGCAGTAGGGTTGGGGCTAATGAAAAACTGTTTTTT
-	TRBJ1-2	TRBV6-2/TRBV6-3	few	CASRHLVYGYTF	TGTGCCAGCAGACACCTGGTCTATGGCTACACCTTC
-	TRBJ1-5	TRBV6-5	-	CASSYSRFRSNQPQHF	TGTGCCAGCAGTTACTCGAGGTTCCGTAGCAATCAGCCCCAGCATTTT
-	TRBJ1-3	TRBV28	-	CASSGHSKSGNTIYF	TGTGCCAGCAGCGGACACTCGAAATCTGGAAACACCATATATTTT
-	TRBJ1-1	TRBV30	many	CAGHRRGTDMNTEAFF	TGTGCCGGCCATAGGAGGGGGACCGACATGAACACTGAAGCTTTCTTT